This T cell receptor (beta chain) was profiled in a study of cytomegalovirus exposure and HLA in healthy donors. Study-level background: The roughly 120 validation repertoires, a later analysis reported, used the same platform as the approximately 670 first-cohort repertoires.

Produced via immunoSEQ multiplex PCR; TCRdb's table is partial and in-frame only. Of 150,000 to 200,000 clones in the sample, roughly 86% were seen once. This CDR3 contains 16 residues. V was cut by 0 bases and J by 2 bases, with 12 bases left in between. The germline gives CDR1 SGHRS, CDR2 YFSETQ. This clone was detected once. The clonotype comes from a man aged 18 to 29 in good health and CMV-seropositive. The source material was PBMCs. This chain links TRBV5-1 with TRBJ2-4; tentative D call: TRBD1 (5 bases). The CDR3 DNA reads as TGCGCCAGCAGCTTGGGTAGGGGTATTACCAAAAACATTCAGTACTTC. Translated, it gives CASSLGRGITKNIQYF.